Reported below is one T cell receptor (beta chain). Method: immunoSEQ multiplex PCR; TCRdb's copy keeps in-frame clones and lacks some. The sample consists of approximately 220,000 clones, 80% to 90% of them appearing once. The germline CDR1 and CDR2 sequences are MGHDK and SYGVNS. The CDR3 covers 14 residues. With 3 bases clipped from V and 4 bases from J, the junction kept 6 bases outside the gene matches. This entry comes from a study of blood T cell repertoires in COVID-19. The sequence was collected from a woman between 40 and 50 years old with acute COVID-19. This rearrangement joins TRBV25-1 to TRBJ2-7; 7 positions match TRBD1. The sample consisted of PBMCs or T cells enriched from blood (not recorded which). CDR3: CASSEPTGRYEQYF. In DNA form, the CDR3 reads TGTGCCAGCAGTGAGCCGACAGGGAGATACGAGCAGTACTTC.